This T cell receptor beta chain came from a study of T-cell memory formation after mild COVID-19 (dated by TCRdb to about 2021). About the study as a whole: Most TCR sequence clusters were specific to one of the two donors. T-cell clones expanding and contracting after mild COVID-19 in a couple of donors were tracked by longitudinal TCRalpha and TCRbeta repertoire sequencing. Two young, previously healthy adult volunteers, one female and one male, were included in the cohort. Overall study results and their limits: Only a couple of mild cases were covered by the study, and larger cohorts that include severe cases with pre-infection samples were considered necessary. The second-wave clones that peaked on day 37 were not confirmed to be SARS-CoV-2 specific. Contracting CD4+ clones turned up mainly in the CM and EM memory subsets, whereas EMRA was where CD8+ clones were enriched. Balanced CD4/CD8 phenotypes were observed for clones contracting from day 15 to 85, whereas a bias towards CD4+ was observed for a second wave of clones expanding from day 15 to 37. The detection of some responding clones in pre-infection memory suggests that pre-existing cross-reactive memory T cells joined the SARS-CoV-2 response.

As regards this clonotype: Its antigen target is currently unknown. There are no base qualities to consult, and no much larger clone falls within one base.

Sequencing instrument: Illumina NovaSeq 6000. cDNA libraries for TCRalpha and TCRbeta were prepared by 5'RACE using constant-segment primers, with sample barcodes and unique molecular identifiers added. Trizol reagent was used to extract RNA from every sample. The libraries were amplified in two PCR steps, and the second step added a second sample barcode and Illumina TruSeq adapters. Libraries were sequenced on an Illumina NovaSeq with 2 x 150 bp paired-end reads. In the paper's pipeline: The reads were demultiplexed and collapsed into UMI-guided consensus sequences using migec v1.2.7. Using mixcr v2.1.11, UMI consensuses were aligned to TRA and TRB V and J templates and then assembled into clonotypes. Clonotypes were classified as expanded or contracted when called significant by both edgeR and NoisET, with noise models trained on biological replicates. For edgeR calls, the thresholds were a false discovery rate-adjusted p below 0.01 and a log2 fold-change of 1. As an exploratory analysis of dynamics, PCA with hierarchical clustering was applied to max-normalized trajectories of the 1000 most abundant clonotypes. Separately sequenced CD4+ and CD8+ repertoires were used to assign a CD4 or CD8 phenotype to each responding clone. The raw public reads went through TCRdb reprocessing: fastp at Q25, MiXCR clone calling, in-frame beta chains kept. Each record represents a unique CDR3 protein, reported with the most common genes and DNA among its rows. The V and J calls were determined by TCRdb, not by the authors. For this sample the table gives some 160,000 distinct CDR3 sequences, of which 10% to 15% were detected only once. Of the sample, 2.5% to 4% is held by the ten largest clones.

CDR1 and CDR2, looked up from the germline V gene, are SGHNT and YENEEA. The junction carries 10 bases between V and J, which are trimmed by 0 bases and 9 bases respectively. From cysteine to phenylalanine, the CDR3 is 13 amino acids long. Only the CDR3 part of the read is kept: 39 bases, read in frame from the first base. Ficoll-Paque density gradient centrifugation was the method used to isolate PBMCs. This receptor was obtained from a young man who had mild COVID-19 (a few samples of this study predate the infection). The sample titles of this study are shuffled in the database, so cell type and time point are left out; the donor was told from shared clones. Recombination joined TRBV11-3 with TRBJ2-3, with the D gene not confidently named. Material for sequencing was PBMCs or a T cell subset sorted from them (not recorded which). The bases read TGTGCCAGCAGCTTAGATCCTGGCCAGACGCAGTATTTT. It codes for CASSLDPGQTQYF. Where the CDR3 stops, the reference TRBV11-3 and TRBJ2-3 genes take over; the full variable domain is EAGVVQSPRYKIIEKKQPVAFWCNPISGHNTLYWYLQNLGQGPELLIRYENEEAVDDSQLPKDRFSAERLKGVDSTLKIQPAELGDSAVYLCASSLDPGQTQYFGPGTRLTVL.